These T cell receptor beta chains were read from a single sample in a study of shared clonotypes between healthy human individuals. Data came from immunoSEQ multiplex PCR; TCRdb stores just in-frame clones and leaves some out. The top ten hold about 0.064% of the sample, which has under 550,000 clones, almost 97% seen once. The sequenced sample was naive CD4+ T cells sorted from blood. These receptors were obtained from a woman in her 30s in good health. The CDR3 runs from the conserved cysteine through the conserved F or W. A D gene is named only where the DNA matches it firmly. Only part of the rows carry a size: once, few, many, or a class if the clone is expanded.

D gene,clone size,V gene,J gene,CDR3 DNA,CDR3 protein
NA,NA,TRBV7-6,TRBJ2-7,TGTGCCAGCAGCCATGTCCAGGGGGGGTTTGATGAGCAGTACTTC,CASSHVQGGFDEQYF
NA,NA,TRBV11-2,TRBJ1-1,TGTGCCAGCAGCTTAGGGGCTGGCTTTAACACTGAAGCTTTCTTT,CASSLGAGFNTEAFF
TRBD2,NA,TRBV5-6,TRBJ2-1,TGTGCCAGCAGCTTCCGACTAGCGGGAGGCAATGAGCAGTTCTTC,CASSFRLAGGNEQFF
TRBD2,NA,TRBV6-5,TRBJ2-1,TGTGCCAGCAGTTCTACTAGCGGGAGGGGCAATGAGCAGTTCTTC,CASSSTSGRGNEQFF
NA,NA,TRBV5-1,TRBJ1-4,TGCGCCAGCCCGGTGGTAAGGCTGTTTTTT,CASPVVRLFF
NA,NA,TRBV4-1,TRBJ2-7,TGCGCCAGCAGCCAAGAGGACTTGAAATCATCCGAGCAGTACTTC,CASSQEDLKSSEQYF
NA,NA,TRBV4-1,TRBJ1-2,TGCGCCAGCAGCCAAGAGGTCAGGGGCCCCGCTTCCGGCTACACCTTC,CASSQEVRGPASGYTF
NA,NA,TRBV19,TRBJ1-5,TGTGCCAGTAGAGCGGGAGGGGATGGAGGGCAGCCCCAGCATTTT,CASRAGGDGGQPQHF
TRBD2,NA,TRBV28,TRBJ2-3,TGTGCCAGCAGTTTTGGGACTAGCGTTACAGATACGCAGTATTTT,CASSFGTSVTDTQYF
NA,NA,TRBV15,TRBJ2-5,TGTGCCACCAGCAGGAAGTACCAAGAGACCCAGTACTTC,CATSRKYQETQYF
TRBD1,NA,TRBV30,TRBJ2-3,TGTGCCTGGGATAAGGGGGCCACAGATACGCAGTATTTT,CAWDKGATDTQYF
NA,NA,TRBV29-1,TRBJ1-1,TGCAGCGTTGAGGGCACGAACACTGAAGCTTTCTTT,CSVEGTNTEAFF
NA,NA,TRBV27,TRBJ1-1,TGTGCCAGCAGTTTCACCGGGGCTCCTGATAACACTGAAGCTTTCTTT,CASSFTGAPDNTEAFF
TRBD2,NA,TRBV19,TRBJ2-1,TGTGCCAGTAGTAACCCCGGGACTAGCGATGAGCAGTTCTTC,CASSNPGTSDEQFF
NA,once,TRBV18,TRBJ2-3,TGTGCCAGCTCACCGCAATCACAGGGAAGTATAGGCGCAGATACGCAGTATTTT,CASSPQSQGSIGADTQYF
TRBD2,NA,TRBV15,TRBJ2-1,TGTGCCACCAGCAGAGATAAGCGGGAGGGTTCCTACAATGAGCAGTTCTTC,CATSRDKREGSYNEQFF
NA,NA,TRBV6-1,TRBJ1-2,TGTGCCAGCAGTGATAAGGCAGGGAACTATGGCTACACCTTC,CASSDKAGNYGYTF
NA,NA,TRBV29-1,TRBJ2-7,TGCAGCGCCGGTGAGTACGAGCAGTACTTC,CSAGEYEQYF